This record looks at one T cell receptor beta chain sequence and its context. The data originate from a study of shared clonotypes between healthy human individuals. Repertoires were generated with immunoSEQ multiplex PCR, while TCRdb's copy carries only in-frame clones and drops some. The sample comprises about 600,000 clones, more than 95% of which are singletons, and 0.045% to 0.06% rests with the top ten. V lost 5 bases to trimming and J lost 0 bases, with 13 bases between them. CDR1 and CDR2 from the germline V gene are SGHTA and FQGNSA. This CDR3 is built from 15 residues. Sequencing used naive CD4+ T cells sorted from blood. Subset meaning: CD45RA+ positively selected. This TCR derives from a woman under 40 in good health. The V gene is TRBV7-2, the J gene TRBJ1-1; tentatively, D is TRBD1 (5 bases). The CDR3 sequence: CASSGQGRMNTEAFF. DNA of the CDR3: TGTGCCAGCAGCGGGCAGGGTAGGATGAACACTGAAGCTTTCTTT.